Below, one TCR beta chain is given with its context. TCRdb's table, derived via immunoSEQ multiplex PCR, lists solely in-frame clones and lacks some. The profile covers about 270,000 clones, with approximately 83% appearing a single time and more than 9.5% taken by the ten largest. This entry belongs to a study of blood T cell repertoires in COVID-19. The CDR3 extends over 14 amino acids. In germline, CDR1 is MNHEY, CDR2 SMNVEV (reference sequence). Trimming removed 7 bases from V and 9 bases from J, with 21 bases in between. The specimen was peripheral blood. The receptor comes from a woman in her 70s with acute or convalescent COVID-19. The chain has TRBV27 and TRBJ1-1; a weak D match, TRBD1 (5 bases). The CDR3 DNA reads TGTGCCAGCACCCCCGGTGGGGCCCTGGGTAAAGCTTTCTTT. This codes for CASTPGGALGKAFF.